Each of the 14 T cell receptor beta chains below was sequenced from the same sample in a study of CD8+ T cells in alopecia areata. As the sequencing template, cDNA was produced by extracting RNA and reverse transcribing it. Using immunoSEQ multiplex PCR, the repertoire was profiled, and TCRdb retains in-frame clones only, with some absent. Of about 220,000 clones listed, around 57% are singletons. Treatment described: oral pan-JAK inhibitor, 5-10 mg twice daily. The source material was CD4+ T cells sorted from blood, sampled at week 4, from a patient treated with tofacitinib. These receptors were obtained from a human donor with alopecia areata.

The V and J genes are TRBV12-5 and TRBJ2-5; tentative D call: TRBD2 (7 bases). Trimming took 0 bases from V and 2 from J, leaving 16 bases between them. Germline V gives CDR1 LGHNT, CDR2 FRNRAP. CDR3 length: 17 residues. The CDR3 DNA follows: TGTGCTAGTGGTTTGGTAGTGGGAGGGGGATCACAAGAGACCCAGTACTTC. Amino acid sequence: CASGLVVGGGSQETQYF.

The V gene is TRBV6-5, the J gene TRBJ1-4; TRBD1 might be the D (6 bases). Germline V lookup: CDR1 MNHEY, CDR2 SVGAGI. This CDR3 region has 14 residues. V lost 4 bases, J lost 10 bases, and 16 bases lay in between. The CDR3 is CASSSPQGSAKLFF. CDR3 nucleotides: TGTGCCAGCAGTTCACCCCAGGGGTCTGCAAAACTGTTTTTT.

The chain is built from TRBV5-1 and TRBJ2-5; TRBD1 matches 10 bases. The CDR3 sequence is 14 residues long. CDR1 SGHRS and CDR2 YFSETQ come from the germline V gene. The junction had 9 bases not matched to a gene; V was cut back by 7 bases and J by 6 bases. CDR3 amino acids: CASGNRQGAKTQYF. The CDR3 nucleotides are TGCGCCAGCGGGAATAGACAGGGGGCAAAGACCCAGTACTTC.

This sequence joins TRBV30 and TRBJ2-3; 10 bases map to TRBD2. The CDR3 is made up of 15 amino acids. The V gene's germline CDR1 is GTSNPN and CDR2 SVGIG (reference sequence). V trimming: 7 bases; J trimming: 4 bases; junction bases outside the gene matches: 11. CDR3 amino acids: CAYSWASGGADTQYF. The CDR3, as DNA: TGTGCCTACTCGTGGGCTAGCGGGGGCGCAGATACGCAGTATTTT. The whole variable domain, filled in from reference TRBV30 and TRBJ2-3, reads SQTIHQWPATLVQPVGSPLSLECTVEGTSNPNLYWYRQAAGRGLQLLFYSVGIGQISSEVPQNLSASRPQDRQFILSSKKLLLSDSGFYLCAYSWASGGADTQYFGPGTRLTVL.

The chain uses TRBV5-6 and TRBJ2-5, with D unclear. Trimming took 0 bases from V and 1 from J, leaving 7 bases between them. This CDR3 contains 14 residues. Germline V gene data show CDR1 as SGHDT and CDR2 as YYEEEE. The CDR3 DNA follows: TGTGCCAGCAGCTTGGGGGATCGCCAAGAGACCCAGTACTTC. Protein sequence: CASSLGDRQETQYF.

This rearrangement joins TRBV29-1 to TRBJ1-1; D gene unclear. The CDR3 contains 13 residues. V was shortened by 4 bases and J by 0 bases, with 9 bases between the two germline ends. Germline V gives CDR1 SQVTM, CDR2 ANQGSEA. The CDR3 loop reads CSVAPLLNTEAFF. CDR3 DNA: TGCAGCGTTGCTCCGTTATTGAACACTGAAGCTTTCTTT.

This clone turned up a few times. This chain links TRBV5-6 with TRBJ2-1; 7 bases map to TRBD1. The J segment lost 1 base and the V segment lost 4 bases, leaving 11 bases of the junction unmatched. Germline V lookup: CDR1 SGHDT, CDR2 YYEEEE. CDR3 length: 17 residues. CDR3 residues: CASSIGRGLRSYNEQFF. CDR3 DNA sequence: TGTGCCAGCAGCATTGGTAGGGGGCTTCGGTCCTACAATGAGCAGTTCTTC.

The chain carries TRBV25-1 and TRBJ2-7, with D possibly matching TRBD1 (6 bases). Germline V gives CDR1 MGHDK, CDR2 SYGVNS. The CDR3 has 12 amino acids. Between the trimmed V and J ends, which lost 5 bases and 7 bases, there was a span of 12 bases. The CDR3 loop reads CASSRGIWEQYF. The CDR3 nucleotides are TGTGCCAGCAGTAGGGGGATTTGGGAGCAGTACTTC.

The count of this clone is one. The chain uses TRBV27 and TRBJ2-6; perhaps TRBD2 as D (6 bases). CDR1 is MNHEY, CDR2 SMNVEV, per germline (reference sequence). This CDR3 is 14 amino acids long. The germline V and J ends were trimmed by 5 bases and 6 bases, with 11 bases remaining between them. This chain's CDR3 is CASSNGGKANVLTF. The CDR3 nucleotides are TGTGCCAGCAGTAACGGGGGTAAGGCCAACGTCCTGACTTTC.

The V gene is TRBV29-1, the J gene TRBJ2-2; 9 bases match TRBD1. Germline V CDR1 and CDR2: SQVTM, ANQGSEA. The CDR3 spans 17 residues. V trimming: 3 bases; J trimming: 0 bases; junction bases outside the gene matches: 8. The CDR3 reads CSVEYQQGASNTGELFF. The CDR3 DNA is TGCAGCGTTGAGTATCAACAGGGGGCCTCGAACACCGGGGAGCTGTTTTTT.

V and J are TRBV5-4 and TRBJ2-4, with TRBD2 as a possible D gene (5 bases). The CDR3 has 14 amino acids. Germline assignment: CDR1 SGHNT and CDR2 YYREEE (reference sequence). Trimming removed 4 bases from V and 0 bases from J, with 8 bases in between. The CDR3 is CASSGELAKNIQYF. CDR3 DNA sequence: TGTGCCAGCAGCGGGGAGCTAGCCAAAAACATTCAGTACTTC.

The table lists this clone with a count of one. The V call is TRBV2, the J call TRBJ1-2; TRBD1 aligns across 7 bases. V dropped 5 bases and J dropped 5; count of bases not matched to a gene: 14. Germline assignment: CDR1 SNHLY and CDR2 FYNNEI. The CDR3 sequence is 16 residues long. Written as DNA, the CDR3 is TGTGCCAGCAGTTCACAGGGGTTGGGCGACGTGTATGGCTACACCTTC. Translated: CASSSQGLGDVYGYTF. The full variable domain, with the rest looked up from reference TRBV2 and TRBJ1-2, is EPEVTQTPSHQVTQMGQEVILRCVPISNHLYFYWYRQILGQKVEFLVSFYNNEISEKSEIFDDQFSVERPDGSNFTLKIRSTKLEDSAMYFCASSSQGLGDVYGYTFGSGTRLTVV.

The CDR3 sequence is CASSERGEAFF. CDR3 bases: TGTGCCAGCAGCGAGAGGGGGGAAGCTTTCTTT. The chain carries TRBV27 and TRBJ1-1; a possible D gene is TRBD1 (6 bases). The V end was cut by 6 bases, the J end by 8 bases, with 10 bases between. There are 11 residues in the CDR3. CDR1 and CDR2 from the germline V gene are MNHEY and SMNVEV (reference sequence).

The chain has TRBV7-2 and TRBJ1-5; 8 bases are shared with TRBD1. Germline V gene data show CDR1 as SGHTA and CDR2 as FQGNSA. This CDR3 is built from 15 residues. Unmatched junction bases numbered 4, after V lost 2 bases and J lost 4 bases. The CDR3 is CASSLLGQANQPQHF. As DNA, the CDR3 is TGTGCCAGCAGCTTACTGGGACAGGCAAATCAGCCCCAGCATTTT.